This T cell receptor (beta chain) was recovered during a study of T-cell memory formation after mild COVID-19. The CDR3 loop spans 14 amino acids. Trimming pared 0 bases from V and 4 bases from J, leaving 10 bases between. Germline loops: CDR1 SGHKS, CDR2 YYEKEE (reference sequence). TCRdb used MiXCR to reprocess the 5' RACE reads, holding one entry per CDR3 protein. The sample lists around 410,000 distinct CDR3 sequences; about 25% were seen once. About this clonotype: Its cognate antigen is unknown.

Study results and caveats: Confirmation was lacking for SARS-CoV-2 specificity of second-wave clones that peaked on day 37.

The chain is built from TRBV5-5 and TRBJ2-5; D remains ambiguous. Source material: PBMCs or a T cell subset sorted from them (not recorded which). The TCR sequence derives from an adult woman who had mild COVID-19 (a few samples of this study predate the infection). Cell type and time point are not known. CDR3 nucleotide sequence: TGTGCCAGCAGCTTGGTTCTGGGATCAGAGACCCAGTACTTC. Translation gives CASSLVLGSETQYF.